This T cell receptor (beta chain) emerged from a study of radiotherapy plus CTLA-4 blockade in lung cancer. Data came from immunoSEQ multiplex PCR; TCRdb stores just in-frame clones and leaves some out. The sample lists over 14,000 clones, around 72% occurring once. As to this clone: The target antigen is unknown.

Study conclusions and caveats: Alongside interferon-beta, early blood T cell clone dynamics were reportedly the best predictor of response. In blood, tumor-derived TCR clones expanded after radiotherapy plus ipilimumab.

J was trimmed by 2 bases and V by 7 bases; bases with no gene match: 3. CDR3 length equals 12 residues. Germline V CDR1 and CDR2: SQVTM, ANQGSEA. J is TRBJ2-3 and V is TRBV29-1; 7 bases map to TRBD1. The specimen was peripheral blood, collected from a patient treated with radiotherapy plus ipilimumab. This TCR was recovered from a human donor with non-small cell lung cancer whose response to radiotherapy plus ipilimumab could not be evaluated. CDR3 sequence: CSDGTATDTQYF. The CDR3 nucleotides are TGCAGCGACGGGACAGCCACAGATACGCAGTATTTT.